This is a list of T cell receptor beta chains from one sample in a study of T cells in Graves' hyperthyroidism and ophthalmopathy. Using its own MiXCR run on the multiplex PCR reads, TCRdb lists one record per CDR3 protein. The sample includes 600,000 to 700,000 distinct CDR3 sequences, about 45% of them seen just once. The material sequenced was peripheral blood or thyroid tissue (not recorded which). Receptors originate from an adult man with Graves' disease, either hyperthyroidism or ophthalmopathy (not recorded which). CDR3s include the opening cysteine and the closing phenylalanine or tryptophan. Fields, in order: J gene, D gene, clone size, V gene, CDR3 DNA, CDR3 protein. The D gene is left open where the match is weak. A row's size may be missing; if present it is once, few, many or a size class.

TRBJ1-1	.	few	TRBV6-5	TGTGCCAGCAGTTACAATGCAGGGCGGAACACTGAAGCTTTCTTT	CASSYNAGRNTEAFF
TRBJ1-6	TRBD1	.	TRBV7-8	TGTGCCAGCGCCAGACCGGACAGGGGCGATAATTCACCCCTCCACTTT	CASARPDRGDNSPLHF
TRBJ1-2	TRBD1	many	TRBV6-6	TGTGCCAGCACCAGGGGGTATGGCTACACCTTC	CASTRGYGYTF
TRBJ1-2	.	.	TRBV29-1	TGCAGCAGTTTCAGTAGGGGCTTAGGCTACACCTTC	CSSFSRGLGYTF
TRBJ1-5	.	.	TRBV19	TGTGCCAGTAGGGTCCCCGGACGGGACAATCAGCCCCAGCATTTT	CASRVPGRDNQPQHF
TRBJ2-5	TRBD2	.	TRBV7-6	TGTGCCAGCAGCTCCCGACCGGGACTAGCGGGGGGCCAAGAGACCCAGTACTTC	CASSSRPGLAGGQETQYF
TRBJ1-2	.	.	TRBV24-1	TGTGCCACCAGTGATTTCGACGGGGTTACCTATGGCTACACCTTC	CATSDFDGVTYGYTF
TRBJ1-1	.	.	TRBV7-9	TGTGCCAGCAGCTTAGAAGCGCGAATCAACACTGAAGCTTTCTTT	CASSLEARINTEAFF
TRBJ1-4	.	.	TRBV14	TGTGCCAGCAGCCAAGAGTTCCCCCCAAACTGGAACGAAAAACTGTTTTTT	CASSQEFPPNWNEKLFF
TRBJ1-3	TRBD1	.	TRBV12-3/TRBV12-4	TGTGCCAGCAGGATGAGGACAGGACAAGACCTCGTACACACCATATATTTT	CASRMRTGQDLVHTIYF
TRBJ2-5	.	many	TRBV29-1	TGCTCTCTGACAGCCAAAGAGACCCAGTACTTC	CSLTAKETQYF
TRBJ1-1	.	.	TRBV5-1	TGCGCCAGCAGCCAAAACCCCACAGGGTACGAAGCTTTCTTT	CASSQNPTGYEAFF
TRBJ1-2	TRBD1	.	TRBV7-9	TGTGCCAGCAGCGGCGGGACAGATGAATATGGCTACACCTTC	CASSGGTDEYGYTF
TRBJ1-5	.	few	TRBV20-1	TGCAGTGCTAAGCCCGGGAGCAATCAGCCCCAGCATTTT	CSAKPGSNQPQHF
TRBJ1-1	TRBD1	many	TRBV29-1	TGCAGCGTTGCCGACAGGGGGTTGGTCACTGAAGCTTTCTTT	CSVADRGLVTEAFF
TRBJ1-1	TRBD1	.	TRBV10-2	TGCGCCAGCAGAATGACAGGGGAGCGCACTGAAGCTTTCTTT	CASRMTGERTEAFF
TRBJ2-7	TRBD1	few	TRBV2	TGTGCCAGCATTCGGGACAGGGGGCGTGAGCAGTACTTC	CASIRDRGREQYF
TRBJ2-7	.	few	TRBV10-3	TGTGCCAGTAGGGCATCCTACGAGCAGTACTTC	CASRASYEQYF
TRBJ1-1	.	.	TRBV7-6	TGTGCCAGCAAGGGACCACATTCCTTAACCGCTGAAGCTTTCTTT	CASKGPHSLTAEAFF
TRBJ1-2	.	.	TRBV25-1	TGTCCCCCCAATGGGCAGGGCTATGGCTACACCTTC	CPPNGQGYGYTF
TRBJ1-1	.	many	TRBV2	TGTGCCAGCAGTGTACTGAACACTGAAGCTTTCTTT	CASSVLNTEAFF
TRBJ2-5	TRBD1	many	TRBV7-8	TGTGCCACGAGTACAGGGGACCAAGAGACCCAGTACTTC	CATSTGDQETQYF